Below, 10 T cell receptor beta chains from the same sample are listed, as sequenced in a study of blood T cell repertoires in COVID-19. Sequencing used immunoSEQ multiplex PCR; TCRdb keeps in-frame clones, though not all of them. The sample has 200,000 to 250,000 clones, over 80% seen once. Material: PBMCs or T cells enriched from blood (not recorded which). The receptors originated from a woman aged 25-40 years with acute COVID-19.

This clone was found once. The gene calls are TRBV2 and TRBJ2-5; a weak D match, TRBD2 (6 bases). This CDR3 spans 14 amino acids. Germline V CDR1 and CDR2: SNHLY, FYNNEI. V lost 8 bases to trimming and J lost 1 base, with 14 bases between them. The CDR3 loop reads CASGRGRLQETQYF. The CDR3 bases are TGTGCCAGCGGACGGGGGAGGCTCCAAGAGACCCAGTACTTC.

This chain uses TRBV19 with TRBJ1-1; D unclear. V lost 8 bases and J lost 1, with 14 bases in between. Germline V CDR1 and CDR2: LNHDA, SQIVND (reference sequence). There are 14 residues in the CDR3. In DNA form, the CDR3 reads TGTGCCAGTGGGAGCCCGTGGGAGAACACTGAAGCTTTCTTT. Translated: CASGSPWENTEAFF. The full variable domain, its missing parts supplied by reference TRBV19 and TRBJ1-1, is DGGITQSPKYLFRKEGQNVTLSCEQNLNHDAMYWYRQDPGQGLRLIYYSQIVNDFQKGDIAEGYSVSREKKESFPLTVTSAQKNPTAFYLCASGSPWENTEAFFGQGTRLTVV.

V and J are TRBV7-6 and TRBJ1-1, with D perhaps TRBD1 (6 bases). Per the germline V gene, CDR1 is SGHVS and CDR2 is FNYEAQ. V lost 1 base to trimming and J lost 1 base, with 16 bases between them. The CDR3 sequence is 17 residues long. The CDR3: CASSLVGPTGQNTEAFF. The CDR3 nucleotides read TGTGCCAGCAGCTTAGTAGGTCCGACAGGACAGAACACTGAAGCTTTCTTT. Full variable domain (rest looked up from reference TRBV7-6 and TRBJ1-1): GAGVSQSPRYKVTKRGQDVALRCDPISGHVSLYWYRQALGQGPEFLTYFNYEAQQDKSGLPNDRFSAERPEGSISTLTIQRTEQRDSAMYRCASSLVGPTGQNTEAFFGQGTRLTVV.

CDR3 in DNA: TGTGCCAGCAGCCCTCGGGCAACTAATGAAAAACTGTTTTTT. It codes for CASSPRATNEKLFF. J is TRBJ1-4 and V is TRBV7-9, with no clear D. The V end lost 5 bases, the J end lost 0 bases, and 7 bases lay between the germline ends. Germline CDR1 SEHNR, CDR2 FQNEAQ (reference sequence). The CDR3 covers 14 residues. The variable domain in full, completed from reference TRBV7-9 and TRBJ1-4, reads DTGVSQNPRHKITKRGQNVTFRCDPISEHNRLYWYRQTLGQGPEFLTYFQNEAQLEKSRLLSDRFSAERPKGSFSTLEIQRTEQGDSAMYLCASSPRATNEKLFFGSGTQLSVL.

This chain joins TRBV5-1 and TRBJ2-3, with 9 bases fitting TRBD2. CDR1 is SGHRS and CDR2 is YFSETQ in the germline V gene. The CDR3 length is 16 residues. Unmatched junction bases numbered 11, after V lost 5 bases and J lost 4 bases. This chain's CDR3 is CASRAGTSRAPDTQYF. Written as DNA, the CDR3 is TGCGCCAGCAGGGCCGGGACTAGCAGGGCCCCAGATACGCAGTATTTT.

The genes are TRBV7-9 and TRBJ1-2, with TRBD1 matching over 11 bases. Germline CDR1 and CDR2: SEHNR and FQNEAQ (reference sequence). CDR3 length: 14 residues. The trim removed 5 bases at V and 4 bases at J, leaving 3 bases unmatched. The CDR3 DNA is TGTGCCAGCAGCCGGACAGGGGGCTCCTATGGCTACACCTTC. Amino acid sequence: CASSRTGGSYGYTF. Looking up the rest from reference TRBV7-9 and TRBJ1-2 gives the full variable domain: DTGVSQNPRHKITKRGQNVTFRCDPISEHNRLYWYRQTLGQGPEFLTYFQNEAQLEKSRLLSDRFSAERPKGSFSTLEIQRTEQGDSAMYLCASSRTGGSYGYTFGSGTRLTVV.

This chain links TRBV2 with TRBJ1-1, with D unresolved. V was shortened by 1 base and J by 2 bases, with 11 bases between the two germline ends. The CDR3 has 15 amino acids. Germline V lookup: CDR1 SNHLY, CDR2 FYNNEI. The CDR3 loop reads CASSEGGIANTEAFF. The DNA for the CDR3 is TGTGCCAGCAGTGAAGGCGGGATAGCCAACACTGAAGCTTTCTTT.

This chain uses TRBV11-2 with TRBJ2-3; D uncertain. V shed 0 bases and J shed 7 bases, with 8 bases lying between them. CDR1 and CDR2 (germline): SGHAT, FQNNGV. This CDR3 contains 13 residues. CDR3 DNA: TGTGCCAGCAGCTTAGACCCGACTTATACGCAGTATTTT. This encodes CASSLDPTYTQYF.

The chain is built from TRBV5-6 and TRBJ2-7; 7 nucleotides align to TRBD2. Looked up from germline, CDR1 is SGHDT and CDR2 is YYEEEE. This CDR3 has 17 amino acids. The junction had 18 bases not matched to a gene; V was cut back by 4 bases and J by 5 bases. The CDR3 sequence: CASSPGGPTEIGDEQYF. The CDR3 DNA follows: TGTGCCAGCAGCCCGGGGGGACCAACTGAAATCGGGGACGAGCAGTACTTC.

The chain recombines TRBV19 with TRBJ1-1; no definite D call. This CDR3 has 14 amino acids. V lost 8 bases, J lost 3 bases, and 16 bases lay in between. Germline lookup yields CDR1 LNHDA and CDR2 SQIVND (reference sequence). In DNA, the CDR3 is TGTGCCAGTCGGAGGGTGAGGAGGGACACTGAAGCTTTCTTT. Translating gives CASRRVRRDTEAFF.